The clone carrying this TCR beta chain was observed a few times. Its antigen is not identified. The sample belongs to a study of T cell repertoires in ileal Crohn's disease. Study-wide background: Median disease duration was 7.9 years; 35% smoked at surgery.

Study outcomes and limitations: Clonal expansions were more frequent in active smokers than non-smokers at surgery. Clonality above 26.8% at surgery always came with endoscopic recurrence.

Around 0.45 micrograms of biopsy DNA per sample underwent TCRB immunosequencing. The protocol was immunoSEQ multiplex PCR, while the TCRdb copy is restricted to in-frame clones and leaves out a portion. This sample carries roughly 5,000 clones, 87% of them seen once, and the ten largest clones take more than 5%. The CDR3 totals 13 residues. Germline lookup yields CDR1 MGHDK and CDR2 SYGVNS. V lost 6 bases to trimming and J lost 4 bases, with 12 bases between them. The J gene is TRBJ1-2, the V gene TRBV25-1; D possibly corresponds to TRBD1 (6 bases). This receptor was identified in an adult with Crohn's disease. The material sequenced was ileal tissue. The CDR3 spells CASRTTGGYGYTF. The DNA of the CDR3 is TGTGCCAGCAGGACGACAGGTGGCTATGGCTACACCTTC.